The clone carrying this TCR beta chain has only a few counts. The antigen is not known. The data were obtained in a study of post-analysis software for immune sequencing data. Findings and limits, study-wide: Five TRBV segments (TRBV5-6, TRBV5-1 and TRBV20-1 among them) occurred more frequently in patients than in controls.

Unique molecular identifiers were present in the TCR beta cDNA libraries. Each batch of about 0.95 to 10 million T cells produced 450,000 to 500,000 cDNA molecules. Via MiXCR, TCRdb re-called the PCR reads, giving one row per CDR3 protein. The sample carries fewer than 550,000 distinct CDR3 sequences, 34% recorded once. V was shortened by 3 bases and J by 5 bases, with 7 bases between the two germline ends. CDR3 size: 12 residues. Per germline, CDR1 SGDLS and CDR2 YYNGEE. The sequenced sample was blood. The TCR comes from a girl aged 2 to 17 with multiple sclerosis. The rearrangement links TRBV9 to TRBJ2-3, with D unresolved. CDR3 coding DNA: TGTGCCAGCAGCGCGCCGAGAGATACGCAGTATTTT. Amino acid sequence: CASSAPRDTQYF. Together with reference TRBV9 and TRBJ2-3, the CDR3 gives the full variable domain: DSGVTQTPKHLITATGQRVTLRCSPRSGDLSVYWYQQSLDQGLQFLIQYYNGEERAKGNILERFSAQQFPDLHSELNLSSLELGDSALYFCASSAPRDTQYFGPGTRLTVL.